The 20 T cell receptor beta chains below were found in one sample sequenced in a study of Ad26.COV2.S vaccination and SARS-CoV-2 variants. The table came from immunoSEQ multiplex PCR; TCRdb's copy has only in-frame clones and leaves some out. The data contain about 400,000 clones, around 87% of them seen just once; the ten biggest clones take up about 4%. Treatment meaning: around 19 received Ad26.COV2.S at low or high dose, single or two shots; a few received placebo; per-sample allocation not given. Sampling was performed 63 days after the first vaccine or placebo injection. This specimen consisted of peripheral blood, obtained in a trial of Ad26.COV2.S vaccine versus placebo. All receptors derive from a person between 18 and 60 years old who received the Ad26.COV2.S COVID-19 vaccine or a placebo.

This clone was counted a few times. The V gene is TRBV3-1 (or the pseudogene TRBV3-2), the J gene TRBJ2-3, with 11 bases aligning to TRBD2. The trim removed 1 base at V and 6 bases at J, leaving 6 bases unmatched. CDR1 is LGHDT and CDR2 is YNNKEL in the germline V gene (reference sequence). The CDR3 length is 16 residues. CDR3 protein: CASSQVLAGGRDTQYF. The CDR3 DNA is TGTGCCAGCAGCCAAGTGTTAGCGGGGGGGAGGGATACGCAGTATTTT.

This rearrangement joins TRBV19 to TRBJ2-3, with 7 bases lining up with TRBD2. Germline trimming cut 7 bases from V and 1 base from J; bases unmatched to any gene: 5. From germline, CDR1 is LNHDA and CDR2 SQIVND (reference sequence). The length of the CDR3 is 14 residues. This CDR3 reads CASTASGGTDTQYF. Written as DNA, the CDR3 is TGTGCCAGTACTGCTAGCGGAGGCACAGATACGCAGTATTTT. Based on the CDR3 plus reference TRBV19 and TRBJ2-3, the full variable domain is DGGITQSPKYLFRKEGQNVTLSCEQNLNHDAMYWYRQDPGQGLRLIYYSQIVNDFQKGDIAEGYSVSREKKESFPLTVTSAQKNPTAFYLCASTASGGTDTQYFGPGTRLTVL.

The chain is built from TRBV4-3 and TRBJ2-5; 7 bases match TRBD2. Germline CDR1 LGHNA, CDR2 YSLEER. J gave up 4 bases and V 1 base, and 6 bases lay outside the gene matches. The CDR3 runs 15 residues. CDR3 sequence reads: CASSQGTREGETQYF. In DNA form, the CDR3 reads TGCGCCAGCAGCCAAGGAACCAGGGAGGGAGAGACCCAGTACTTC.

This clone was recorded only once. The chain uses TRBV12-5 and TRBJ1-1, with D perhaps matching TRBD1 (5 bases). This CDR3 region has 14 residues. From germline, CDR1 is LGHNT and CDR2 FRNRAP. The V and J ends lost 4 bases and 5 bases respectively, with 14 bases between them. CDR3 DNA: TGTGCTAGTGGTTCGGGGGTGGTAGGGACTGAAGCTTTCTTT. Translated: CASGSGVVGTEAFF.

The rearrangement links TRBV2 to TRBJ2-1, with a tentative D call TRBD1 (5 bases). V lost 5 bases and J 7 bases, leaving 15 bases between the germline ends. Germline V CDR1 and CDR2: SNHLY, FYNNEI. This CDR3 region has 14 residues. The CDR3 sequence: CASSPTRKGNEQFF. Written as DNA, the CDR3 is TGTGCCAGCAGTCCAACTCGAAAGGGGAATGAGCAGTTCTTC.

CDR3 coding DNA: TGCGCCAGTCAACAGTTTGGGCTGTCCTACGAGCAGTACTTC. Translating it yields CASQQFGLSYEQYF. This chain connects TRBV5-1 to TRBJ2-7; no clear D gene. Germline V gives CDR1 SGHRS, CDR2 YFSETQ. With 8 bases removed from V and 1 base from J, the gap between germline ends came to 16 bases. The CDR3 covers 14 residues.

V is TRBV30 and J is TRBJ1-1; D is undetermined. The CDR3 is made up of 12 amino acids. Trimming cost V 2 bases and J 1 base, with 5 bases left between them. Germline-derived CDR1 and CDR2 are GTSNPN and SVGIG (reference sequence). CDR3 amino acids: CAWSWANTEAFF. The CDR3 nucleotides read TGTGCCTGGAGTTGGGCGAACACTGAAGCTTTCTTT.

The V call is TRBV4-2, the J call TRBJ2-2, with TRBD2 matching 7 bases. Germline trimming cut 2 bases from V and 5 bases from J; bases unmatched to any gene: 8. This CDR3 comprises 16 residues. CDR1 and CDR2 from the germline V gene are LGHNA and YNFKEQ. The chain's CDR3 is CASSQPQRGWTGELFF. The CDR3 coding sequence is TGTGCCAGCAGCCAACCTCAGCGGGGATGGACCGGGGAGCTGTTTTTT.

The rearrangement links TRBV4-1 to TRBJ1-5; TRBD1 aligns across 8 bases. The CDR3 runs to 18 residues. The trim removed 4 bases at V and 2 bases at J, leaving 13 bases unmatched. Germline CDR1 and CDR2: MGHRA and YSYEKL. This chain's CDR3 is CASSLWGTGGNGNQPQHF. The CDR3 DNA sequence: TGCGCCAGCAGCCTTTGGGGGACAGGAGGGAATGGCAATCAGCCCCAGCATTTT.

The rearrangement uses TRBV28 and TRBJ1-2; no clear D gene. Deletions cut 4 bases from V and 0 bases from J, with 12 bases between. Germline V lookup: CDR1 MDHEN, CDR2 SYDVKM. This CDR3 comprises 15 residues. The CDR3 region has the DNA TGTGCCAGCAGTTCCCGGGCAGCAGCTAACTATGGCTACACCTTC. Protein product: CASSSRAAANYGYTF.

The chain recombines TRBV2 with TRBJ2-3; D not certain. The germline V gene encodes CDR1 SNHLY and CDR2 FYNNEI. V was trimmed by 5 bases and J by 6 bases, leaving 24 bases between them. This CDR3 is built from 17 residues. CDR3 sequence: CASSLSVGSSVLDTQYF. For the CDR3, the DNA is TGTGCCAGCAGTCTAAGCGTCGGGTCCTCTGTCTTGGATACGCAGTATTTT.

This chain joins TRBV3-1 (or the pseudogene TRBV3-2) and TRBJ2-7, with 9 bases that match TRBD2. This CDR3 is built from 18 residues. V shed 11 bases and J 4 bases; nucleotides not matched to a gene: 24. The germline gives CDR1 LGHDT, CDR2 YNNKEL (reference sequence). CDR3 loop: CARCLGGSGRGGRYEQYF. Written as DNA, the CDR3 is TGTGCCCGCTGCCTGGGGGGTAGTGGGCGGGGGGGCCGATACGAGCAGTACTTC.

The chain has TRBV27 and TRBJ2-7; the match to TRBD2 covers 7 bases. Germline-derived CDR1 and CDR2 are MNHEY and SMNVEV (reference sequence). The CDR3 runs 14 residues. Trimming took 2 bases from V and 4 from J; bases not matched to a gene: 5. The CDR3 coding sequence is TGTGCCAGCAGTTTAGGGCGGGGAGGGTACGAGCAGTACTTC. Translation: CASSLGRGGYEQYF.

The V and J genes are TRBV7-2 and TRBJ2-6; the D gene is possibly TRBD1 (6 bases). This CDR3 has 16 residues. CDR1 and CDR2 (germline): SGHTA, FQGNSA. Trimming took 3 bases from V and 4 from J, leaving 13 bases between them. In nucleotides, the CDR3 is TGTGCCAGCAGCTTTTTTGGGGGCACGGGGGCCAACGTCCTGACTTTC. As protein: CASSFFGGTGANVLTF.

CDR3 coding DNA: TGCGCCAGCAGCTTCGCGGGGGCTTCAGATACGCAGTATTTT. Encoded protein: CASSFAGASDTQYF. The chain joins TRBV5-1 to TRBJ2-3; TRBD2 might be the D (7 bases). CDR1 and CDR2 (germline): SGHRS, YFSETQ. The V and J ends lost 2 bases and 4 bases respectively, with 11 bases between them. The CDR3 is 14 amino acids.

The J gene is TRBJ2-1, the V gene TRBV4-1; 11 bases are shared with TRBD2. CDR1 MGHRA and CDR2 YSYEKL come from the germline V gene. The CDR3 loop spans 15 amino acids. With V trimmed by 3 bases and J by 8 bases, 6 bases remained unmatched. This CDR3 reads CASSHGGTSGHEQFF. The CDR3 DNA reads TGCGCCAGCAGCCATGGGGGGACTAGCGGTCATGAGCAGTTCTTC.

The chain couples TRBV6-1 to TRBJ2-3; D gene uncertain. The V end lost 5 bases, the J end lost 6 bases, and 6 bases lay between the germline ends. The CDR3 is 11 amino acids. Germline CDR1 and CDR2: MNHNS and SASEGT. CDR3 amino acids: CASSLADTQYF. CDR3 nucleotides: TGTGCCAGCAGTCTGGCGGATACGCAGTATTTT.

The chain uses TRBV28 and TRBJ1-6; D is unresolved. V lost 4 bases and J 7 bases, leaving 8 bases between the germline ends. The CDR3 is made up of 13 amino acids. Per the germline V gene, CDR1 is MDHEN and CDR2 is SYDVKM. For the CDR3, the DNA is TGTGCCAGCAGTTGGTCGGGGAATTCACCCCTCCACTTT. Translated, it gives CASSWSGNSPLHF.

The gene calls are TRBV6-2 or TRBV6-3 and TRBJ1-5, with 7 bases fitting TRBD1. J lost 7 bases, V lost 6 bases, and 6 bases had no gene match. This CDR3 comprises 13 residues. CDR1 MNHEY and CDR2 SVGEGT come from the germline V gene. This CDR3 reads CASSPQGLQPQHF. The CDR3 DNA is TGTGCCAGCAGCCCACAGGGGTTACAGCCCCAGCATTTT.

The V gene is TRBV5-8, the J gene TRBJ1-5; D unclear. Deletions cut 1 base from V and 0 bases from J, with 2 bases between. CDR1 and CDR2 from the germline V gene are SGHTS and YDEGEE. The CDR3 covers 13 residues. In nucleotides, the CDR3 is TGTGCCAGCAGCTTGCGTAGCAATCAGCCCCAGCATTTT. Residues: CASSLRSNQPQHF.